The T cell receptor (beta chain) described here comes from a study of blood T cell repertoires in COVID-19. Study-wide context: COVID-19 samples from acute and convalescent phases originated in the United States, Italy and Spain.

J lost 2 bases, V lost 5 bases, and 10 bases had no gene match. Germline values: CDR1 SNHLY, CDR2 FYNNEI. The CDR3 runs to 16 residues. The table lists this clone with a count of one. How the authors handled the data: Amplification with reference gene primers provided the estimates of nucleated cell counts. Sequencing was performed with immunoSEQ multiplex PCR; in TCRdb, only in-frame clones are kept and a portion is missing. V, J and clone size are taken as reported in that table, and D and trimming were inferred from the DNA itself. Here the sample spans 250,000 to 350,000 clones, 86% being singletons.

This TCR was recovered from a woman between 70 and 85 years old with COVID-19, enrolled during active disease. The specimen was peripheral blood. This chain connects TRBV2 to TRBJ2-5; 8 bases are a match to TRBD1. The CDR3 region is CASSPRQGPPQETQYF. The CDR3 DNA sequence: TGTGCCAGCAGTCCACGACAGGGGCCCCCACAAGAGACCCAGTACTTC.